What follows are 29 T cell receptor beta chains derived from one specimen sequenced in a study of response to subunit inactivated influenza vaccine. TCRdb ran MiXCR on the RT-PCR reads and lists one entry per CDR3 protein. The table lists 550,000 to 800,000 distinct CDR3 sequences, around 13% of them singletons, with 6.5% to 8.5% in the top ten. The sample consisted of PBMCs from blood, taken 14 to 15 days before vaccination. These receptors were taken from a man aged 50 to 59 who received an inactivated influenza vaccine.

This clonotype was observed a few times. The rearrangement links TRBV10-3 to TRBJ2-7, with 16 bases fitting TRBD2. This CDR3 is 18 amino acids long. CDR1 and CDR2 from the germline V gene are ENHRY and SYGVKD. The J segment lost 2 bases and the V segment lost 6 bases, leaving 10 bases of the junction unmatched. CDR3 amino acids: CAIRKGLAGGSKPYEQYF. As DNA, the CDR3 is TGTGCCATCAGGAAGGGACTAGCGGGAGGGTCCAAACCCTACGAGCAGTACTTC.

This clonotype was seen ten or more times. The chain carries TRBV20-1 and TRBJ2-7; 8 bases are shared with TRBD2. CDR1 is DFQATT, CDR2 SNEGSKA, per germline (reference sequence). This CDR3 region has 18 residues. V was clipped by 0 bases and J by 6 bases; unmatched bases: 19. The CDR3 DNA reads as TGCAGTGCTAGAGATTCATCGCTCTATCACAGCGGGAGTTCCGAGCAGTACTTC. This translates into CSARDSSLYHSGSSEQYF.

The chain uses TRBV7-2 and TRBJ2-7; the match to TRBD1 covers 8 bases. CDR3 length: 15 residues. Germline V gives CDR1 SGHTA, CDR2 FQGNSA. Trimming took 4 bases from V and 1 from J; bases not matched to a gene: 6. The DNA of the CDR3 is TGTGCCAGCAGCTCCCAAGGACAGGGATCCTACGAGCAGTACTTC. Amino acids: CASSSQGQGSYEQYF. The full variable domain, in which reference TRBV7-2 and TRBJ2-7 provide the parts outside the CDR3, is GAGVSQSPSNKVTEKGKDVELRCDPISGHTALYWYRQSLGQGLEFLIYFQGNSAPDKSGLPSDRFSAERTGGSVSTLTIQRTQQEDSAVYLCASSSQGQGSYEQYFGPGTRLTVT.

This clonotype was seen only a few times. The CDR3, as DNA: TGTGCCAGCAGCTCTACGACTCGGGTCGAGCAGTTCTTC. This gives the protein CASSSTTRVEQFF. This sequence joins TRBV7-2 and TRBJ2-1; D remains unclear. Germline CDR1 reads SGHTA; CDR2 reads FQGNSA. The CDR3 is made up of 13 amino acids. The V gene lost 4 bases and the J gene lost 10 bases, with 14 bases spanning the gap.

CDR3 region: CASSSGSSTDTQYF. The CDR3, as DNA: TGTGCCAGCAGTTCGGGTAGTAGCACAGATACGCAGTATTTT. V and J are TRBV28 and TRBJ2-3; D is unresolved. Germline-derived CDR1 and CDR2 are MDHEN and SYDVKM. V was clipped by 4 bases and J by 0 bases, with 8 bases between them. The CDR3 runs to 14 residues.

This sequence joins TRBV18 and TRBJ2-4; D is uncertain. V was pared by 2 bases and J by 0 bases, with 5 bases between. CDR3 length: 14 amino acids. Germline-derived CDR1 and CDR2 are KGHSH and LQKENI. The CDR3 reads CASSPVSAKNIQYF. CDR3 nucleotide sequence: TGTGCCAGCTCACCAGTTTCAGCCAAAAACATTCAGTACTTC.

The gene calls are TRBV28 and TRBJ2-1; tentative D call: TRBD2 (6 bases). Trimming cost V 6 bases and J 2 bases, with 11 bases left between them. Germline V lookup: CDR1 MDHEN, CDR2 SYDVKM. The CDR3 consists of 14 residues. For the CDR3, the DNA is TGTGCCAGCAGGAGCGGGCCGCCCTACAATGAGCAGTTCTTC. This encodes CASRSGPPYNEQFF.

The genes are TRBV6-6 and TRBJ1-2, with 7 bases matching TRBD1. The germline CDR1 and CDR2 sequences are MNHNY and SVGAGI (reference sequence). There are 11 residues in the CDR3. J lost 6 bases, V lost 8 bases, and 3 bases had no gene match. Here the CDR3 DNA reads TGTGCCAGCCGAGACAGGGATGGCTACACCTTC. Translation: CASRDRDGYTF.

The J gene is TRBJ1-5, the V gene TRBV12-3 or TRBV12-4; TRBD1 is a possible D gene (6 bases). The V end was cut by 6 bases, the J end by 1 base, with 13 bases between. This CDR3 is 15 amino acids long. The CDR3 protein is CASREQGRSNQPQHF. For the CDR3, the DNA is TGTGCCAGCAGGGAACAGGGTCGGAGCAATCAGCCCCAGCATTTT.

This clonotype has just a few counts. The chain links TRBV20-1 to TRBJ2-7, with 8 bases lining up with TRBD1. Germline-derived CDR1 and CDR2 are DFQATT and SNEGSKA (reference sequence). The CDR3 totals 16 residues. J lost 4 bases, V lost 7 bases, and 18 bases had no gene match. The chain's CDR3 is CSVGPPRDRGRYEQYF. CDR3 DNA sequence: TGCAGTGTTGGCCCTCCCCGCGACAGGGGAAGGTACGAGCAGTACTTC.

This clonotype was seen a few times. V usage is TRBV20-1 and J usage is TRBJ2-2, with D unclear. V shed 2 bases and J shed 4 bases, with 5 bases lying between them. The CDR3 is made up of 12 amino acids. CDR1 and CDR2 from the germline V gene are DFQATT and SNEGSKA (reference sequence). The CDR3 here is CSARPGTGELFF. The DNA of the CDR3 is TGCAGTGCTAGACCTGGCACCGGGGAGCTGTTTTTT.

The V call is TRBV30, the J call TRBJ2-7; tentatively, D is TRBD1 (6 bases). CDR3 length equals 14 residues. The V end lost 3 bases, the J end lost 0 bases, and 12 bases lay between the germline ends. Germline V gene data show CDR1 as GTSNPN and CDR2 as SVGIG (reference sequence). The CDR3 is CAWRTRGSSYEQYF. CDR3 in DNA: TGTGCCTGGAGGACCAGGGGAAGCTCCTACGAGCAGTACTTC. Full variable domain (outside the CDR3, taken from reference TRBV30 and TRBJ2-7): SQTIHQWPATLVQPVGSPLSLECTVEGTSNPNLYWYRQAAGRGLQLLFYSVGIGQISSEVPQNLSASRPQDRQFILSSKKLLLSDSGFYLCAWRTRGSSYEQYFGPGTRLTVT.

The chain links TRBV15 to TRBJ2-7; D is perhaps TRBD1 or TRBD2 (5 bases each). V lost 1 base, J lost 2 bases, and 12 bases lay in between. The CDR3 runs to 15 residues. Germline CDR1 and CDR2: LNHNV and YYDKDF (reference sequence). The CDR3 bases are TGTGCCACCAGCAGAGTGTACGGGGCGCCCTACGAGCAGTACTTC. Translation: CATSRVYGAPYEQYF.

This clonotype was observed a few times. The chain recombines TRBV30 with TRBJ2-2, with 7 bases lining up with TRBD2. The germline V gene has CDR1 GTSNPN and CDR2 SVGIG (reference sequence). The V segment lost 3 bases and the J segment 3 bases; nucleotides outside the gene matches: 7. The CDR3 runs to 15 residues. CDR3 in DNA: TGTGCCTGGAGCCGAGCGGGGTCGGACACCGGGGAGCTGTTTTTT. Residues: CAWSRAGSDTGELFF.

This clonotype appeared a few times. This chain connects TRBV5-1 to TRBJ2-7, with D unresolved. The CDR3 has 15 residues. V was pared by 0 bases and J by 3 bases, with 13 bases between. In germline, CDR1 is SGHRS, CDR2 YFSETQ. CDR3 sequence reads: CASSLDLSMSYEQYF. In DNA form, the CDR3 reads TGCGCCAGCAGCTTGGACCTCAGTATGAGCTACGAGCAGTACTTC.

As concerns this clonotype: This may be a read error: a much more frequent sequence differs by one nucleotide. The chain couples TRBV12-3 or TRBV12-4 to TRBJ2-1, with D maybe TRBD2 (6 bases). V lost 6 bases, J lost 9 bases, and 21 bases lay in between. This CDR3 is built from 15 residues. CDR3 region: CASRLQGLRSPEQFF. The CDR3 DNA follows: TGTGCCAGCAGACTTCAGGGACTTAGGTCTCCTGAGCAGTTCTTC.

This clonotype came up a few times. The CDR3 DNA sequence: TGTGCCAGCTCACGACCGGGTATTAGCGGGACCACCGGGGAGCTGTTTTTT. As protein: CASSRPGISGTTGELFF. This sequence joins TRBV18 and TRBJ2-2; 8 nucleotides line up with TRBD2. Losses at the gene ends were 4 bases for V and 4 bases for J; bases not matched to a gene: 11. CDR3 length: 17 residues. The germline V gene encodes CDR1 KGHSH and CDR2 LQKENI.

The CDR3 nucleotides read TGTGCCAGCAGTTTTCAGGGTAGTGACTACGAGCAGTACTTC. It is translated as CASSFQGSDYEQYF. This sequence joins TRBV27 and TRBJ2-7; weak D call: TRBD1 (5 bases). CDR3 size: 14 residues. CDR1 is MNHEY and CDR2 is SMNVEV in the germline V gene (reference sequence). Trimming took off 3 bases at V and 3 bases at J, with 12 bases between the two ends.

This clonotype appeared a few times. The chain recombines TRBV28 with TRBJ2-7; D perhaps matches TRBD1 (6 bases). Germline CDR1 and CDR2: MDHEN and SYDVKM. The CDR3 runs to 13 residues. The V end was cut by 6 bases, the J end by 3 bases, with 12 bases between. CDR3 in DNA: TGTGCCAGCAGAATAGGACAGCACTACGAGCAGTACTTC. Encoded protein: CASRIGQHYEQYF.

The rearrangement joins TRBV6-5 to TRBJ1-6, with D perhaps TRBD1 (5 bases). In germline, CDR1 is MNHEY, CDR2 SVGAGI. V lost 2 bases, J lost 13 bases, and 15 bases lay in between. The CDR3 runs 14 residues. The CDR3 is CASSYPQGPSPLHF. The CDR3 nucleotides read TGTGCCAGCAGTTACCCGCAGGGCCCTTCGCCCCTCCACTTT.

This sequence joins TRBV3-1 and TRBJ2-1; tentative D call: TRBD1 (6 bases). Deletions cut 5 bases from V and 3 bases from J, with 11 bases between. The CDR3 loop spans 14 amino acids. From germline, CDR1 is LGHDT and CDR2 YNNKEL (reference sequence). The CDR3: CASSFEGDYNEQFF. The CDR3, as DNA: TGTGCCAGCAGCTTTGAGGGGGACTACAATGAGCAGTTCTTC.

A few counts support this clonotype. The chain is built from TRBV7-9 and TRBJ1-2; D is unclear. The CDR3 spans 14 residues. Looked up from germline, CDR1 is SEHNR and CDR2 is FQNEAQ (reference sequence). V lost 5 bases and J lost 0, with 10 bases in between. CDR3 sequence reads: CASSRTLANYGYTF. The CDR3 nucleotides are TGTGCCAGCAGCCGCACGCTAGCTAACTATGGCTACACCTTC. Together with reference TRBV7-9 and TRBJ1-2, the CDR3 gives the full variable domain: DTGVSQNPRHKITKRGQNVTFRCDPISEHNRLYWYRQTLGQGPEFLTYFQNEAQLEKSRLLSDRFSAERPKGSFSTLEIQRTEQGDSAMYLCASSRTLANYGYTFGSGTRLTVV.

This clonotype was detected ten times or more. This rearrangement joins TRBV6-1 to TRBJ1-2; no reliable D call. CDR1 is MNHNS and CDR2 is SASEGT in the germline V gene. CDR3 length: 15 residues. V gave up 2 bases and J gave up 4 bases, with 14 bases separating them. The CDR3 DNA is TGTGCCAGCAGTGAACTTCGGAGACTGGTCTATGGCTACACCTTC. Protein product: CASSELRRLVYGYTF.

In nucleotides, the CDR3 is TGCGCCAGCAGCCAAGATCGGAGGGGGGCCTACGAGCAGTACTTC. Encoded protein: CASSQDRRGAYEQYF. The V gene is TRBV4-3, the J gene TRBJ2-7; either TRBD1 or TRBD2 may fit D (6 bases each). The CDR3 totals 15 residues. V was clipped by 0 bases and J by 2 bases, with 11 bases between them. The germline CDR1 and CDR2 sequences are LGHNA and YSLEER.

This clonotype was detected only a few times. The J gene is TRBJ2-7, the V gene TRBV18, with a tentative D call TRBD1 (5 bases). Germline CDR1 KGHSH, CDR2 LQKENI. The V gene lost 2 bases and the J gene lost 5 bases, with 13 bases spanning the gap. The CDR3 has 14 amino acids. CDR3 sequence: CASSPNQGWDEQYF. Written as DNA, the CDR3 is TGTGCCAGCTCACCAAACCAGGGCTGGGACGAGCAGTACTTC.

This clonotype was seen only a few times. The gene calls are TRBV20-1 and TRBJ2-1; tentatively, D is TRBD1 or TRBD2 (5 bases each). Looked up from germline, CDR1 is DFQATT and CDR2 is SNEGSKA (reference sequence). The CDR3 is 16 amino acids. V was pared by 1 base and J by 9 bases, with 22 bases between. The CDR3, as DNA: TGCAGTGCTAGAGGGACGCTGGGGGAAGTTGGAGGTGAGCAGTTCTTC. As protein: CSARGTLGEVGGEQFF.

The chain employs TRBV11-2 and TRBJ1-6; D not resolved. This CDR3 contains 15 residues. Trimming stripped 0 bases from V and 8 bases from J, with 11 bases between. Germline V lookup: CDR1 SGHAT, CDR2 FQNNGV. As DNA, the CDR3 is TGTGCCAGCAGCTTAGATCGGACCCATCATTCACCCCTCCACTTT. It codes for CASSLDRTHHSPLHF.

This clonotype has only a few counts. This chain uses TRBV15 with TRBJ2-7; no clear D gene. The CDR3 has 14 residues. Trimming took off 1 base at V and 2 bases at J, with 9 bases between the two ends. Per the germline V gene, CDR1 is LNHNV and CDR2 is YYDKDF (reference sequence). CDR3 sequence (DNA): TGTGCCACCAGCAGAGGGCTGGGGACCTACGAGCAGTACTTC. Translation: CATSRGLGTYEQYF.

In this sample, this clonotype turned up a few times. The V call is TRBV15, the J call TRBJ2-7, with D hard to call. Trimming cost V 0 bases and J 3 bases, with 9 bases left between them. Germline V gene lookup returns CDR1 LNHNV and CDR2 YYDKDF (reference sequence). The CDR3 runs to 14 residues. CDR3 loop: CATSRETGSYEQYF. The CDR3 DNA is TGTGCCACCAGCAGAGAGACTGGCAGCTACGAGCAGTACTTC.